This record looks at one T cell receptor beta chain sequence and its context. V lost 7 bases and J lost 14, with 20 bases in between. CDR1 and CDR2 (germline): SNHLY, FYNNEI. This CDR3 is built from 12 residues. The data were obtained in a study of blood T cell repertoires in COVID-19. Repertoires were generated with immunoSEQ multiplex PCR, while TCRdb's copy carries only in-frame clones and drops some. This sample has about 75,000 clones, with around 84% found just once. The sequencing input was peripheral blood. The origin of this receptor is a woman aged 45-65 years with acute or convalescent COVID-19. The genes are TRBV2 and TRBJ1-2; possibly TRBD1 for D (6 bases). CDR3 coding DNA: TGTGCCAGCAAAATCAGGGACATGATAAGGACCTTC. Translating it yields CASKIRDMIRTF.